Below, 9 T cell receptor beta chains from the same sample are listed, as sequenced in a study of blood T cell repertoires in COVID-19. Data came from immunoSEQ multiplex PCR; TCRdb stores just in-frame clones and leaves some out. Among around 450,000 clones listed, less than 95% were seen once. Sequenced: PBMCs or T cells enriched from blood (not recorded which). These TCRs come from a man aged 18 to 29 who had recovered from COVID-19.

The chain uses TRBV5-1 and TRBJ2-1; D uncertain. The CDR3 is 15 residues long. Trimming removed 4 bases at V and 6 bases at J, with 17 bases between. Germline loops: CDR1 SGHRS, CDR2 YFSETQ. The CDR3 spells CASSLTGGDVNEQFF. The DNA of the CDR3 is TGCGCCAGCAGCCTTACTGGCGGCGACGTCAATGAGCAGTTCTTC. The full variable domain, with the rest looked up from reference TRBV5-1 and TRBJ2-1, is KAGVTQTPRYLIKTRGQQVTLSCSPISGHRSVSWYQQTPGQGLQFLFEYFSETQRNKGNFPGRFSGRQFSNSRSEMNVSTLELGDSALYLCASSLTGGDVNEQFFGPGTRLTVL.

V is TRBV7-2 and J is TRBJ2-7, with D perhaps TRBD1 (6 bases). V was shortened by 5 bases and J by 3 bases, with 14 bases between the two germline ends. The CDR3 is made up of 14 amino acids. The V gene's germline CDR1 is SGHTA and CDR2 FQGNSA. CDR3 sequence: CASSPGQQNYEQYF. The CDR3 DNA follows: TGTGCCAGCAGCCCCGGACAGCAAAACTACGAGCAGTACTTC.

V gene TRBV5-5 combines with J gene TRBJ1-6; D might be TRBD1 (6 bases). Trimming removed 4 bases at V and 10 bases at J, with 18 bases between. CDR1 and CDR2 from the germline V gene are SGHKS and YYEKEE (reference sequence). This CDR3 contains 15 residues. The CDR3 sequence: CASSHLRGGNSPLHF. The CDR3, as DNA: TGTGCCAGCAGCCACCTAAGAGGGGGAAACTCACCCCTCCACTTT. Variable domain in full (rest from reference TRBV5-5 and TRBJ1-6): DAGVTQSPTHLIKTRGQQVTLRCSPISGHKSVSWYQQVLGQGPQFIFQYYEKEERGRGNFPDRFSARQFPNYSSELNVNALLLGDSALYLCASSHLRGGNSPLHFGNGTRLTVT.

J is TRBJ2-5 and V is TRBV2; the D is unclear. CDR1 and CDR2 (germline): SNHLY, FYNNEI. This CDR3 is built from 13 residues. The V gene lost 4 bases and the J gene lost 2 bases, with 8 bases spanning the gap. The CDR3 nucleotides read TGTGCCAGCAGTGTTTTGCGGCAAGAGACCCAGTACTTC. This sequence encodes CASSVLRQETQYF. The variable domain in full, with the rest retrieved from reference TRBV2 and TRBJ2-5, is EPEVTQTPSHQVTQMGQEVILRCVPISNHLYFYWYRQILGQKVEFLVSFYNNEISEKSEIFDDQFSVERPDGSNFTLKIRSTKLEDSAMYFCASSVLRQETQYFGPGTRLLVL.

The rearrangement links TRBV5-1 to TRBJ2-1, with 14 bases fitting TRBD2. Germline V gene data show CDR1 as SGHRS and CDR2 as YFSETQ. J lost 7 bases, V lost 4 bases, and 10 bases had no gene match. The CDR3 is 17 amino acids. Here the CDR3 reads CASSPTSGRAAGNEQFF. For the CDR3, the DNA is TGCGCCAGCAGCCCGACTAGCGGGAGGGCCGCCGGGAATGAGCAGTTCTTC.

The chain links TRBV28 to TRBJ1-2; TRBD1 agrees at 8 bases. The germline CDR1 and CDR2 sequences are MDHEN and SYDVKM. J was trimmed by 8 bases and V by 5 bases; bases with no gene match: 13. This CDR3 contains 15 residues. The CDR3 here is CASSPDSTGVYGYTF. The DNA of the CDR3 is TGTGCCAGCAGTCCCGATTCGACAGGGGTATACGGCTACACCTTC.

V usage is TRBV7-6 and J usage is TRBJ2-7; TRBD1 aligns across 7 bases. The V segment lost 1 base and the J segment 3 bases; nucleotides outside the gene matches: 6. The CDR3 loop spans 15 amino acids. Per the germline V gene, CDR1 is SGHVS and CDR2 is FNYEAQ. The CDR3 here is CASSLGQGPFYEQYF. In DNA form, the CDR3 reads TGTGCCAGCAGCTTAGGACAGGGACCTTTCTACGAGCAGTACTTC.

The chain recombines TRBV11-2 with TRBJ2-2, with D possibly being TRBD2 (6 bases). Germline CDR1 and CDR2: SGHAT and FQNNGV. The CDR3 contains 14 residues. Deletions cut 2 bases from V and 4 bases from J, with 8 bases between. CDR3 region: CASSLFSGTGELFF. In DNA form, the CDR3 reads TGTGCCAGCAGCTTATTTAGCGGCACCGGGGAGCTGTTTTTT.

The rearrangement joins TRBV19 to TRBJ1-5; the D is unclear. The CDR3 extends over 13 amino acids. Trimming left V 5 bases short and J 3 bases short, with 8 bases between. Looked up from germline, CDR1 is LNHDA and CDR2 is SQIVND (reference sequence). As DNA, the CDR3 is TGTGCCAGTAGTGTCGGGGTCAATCAGCCCCAGCATTTT. It translates to CASSVGVNQPQHF.